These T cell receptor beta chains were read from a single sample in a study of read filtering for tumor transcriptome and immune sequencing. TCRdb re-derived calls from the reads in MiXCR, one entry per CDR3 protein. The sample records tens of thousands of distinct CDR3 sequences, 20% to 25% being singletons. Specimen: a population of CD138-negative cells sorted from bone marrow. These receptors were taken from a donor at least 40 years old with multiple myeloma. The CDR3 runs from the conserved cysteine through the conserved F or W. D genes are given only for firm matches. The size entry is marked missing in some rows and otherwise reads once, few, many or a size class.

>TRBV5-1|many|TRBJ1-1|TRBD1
TGCGCCAGCAGCTTGGACGGACAGGGTCGAGCTTTCTTT
CASSLDGQGRAFF
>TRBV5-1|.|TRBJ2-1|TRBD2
TGCGCCAGCAGCACCACCCCCGGGACTAGACTCATTGAGCAGTTCTTC
CASSTTPGTRLIEQFF
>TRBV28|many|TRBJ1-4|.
TGTGCCAGCACTAGGGATGGGGAAAAACTGTTTTTT
CASTRDGEKLFF
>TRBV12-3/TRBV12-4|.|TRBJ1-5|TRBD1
TGTGCCAGCAGTTTAACAGGGGGGACCAGGCCCCAGCATTTT
CASSLTGGTRPQHF
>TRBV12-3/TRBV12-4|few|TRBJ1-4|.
TGTGCCAGCAGTCCCCGGCGCTCGCGGGGAGGTGAAAAACTGTTTTTT
CASSPRRSRGGEKLFF
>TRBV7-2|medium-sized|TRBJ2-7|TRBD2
TGTGCCAGCAGCTTTAGGACTAGCGGGGGGACCCCCTACGAGCAGTACTTC
CASSFRTSGGTPYEQYF
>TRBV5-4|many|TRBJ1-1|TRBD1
TGTGCCAGCAGCGCTACAGGGGCCCCCAATGAAGCTTTCTTT
CASSATGAPNEAFF
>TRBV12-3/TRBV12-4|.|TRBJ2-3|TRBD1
TGTGCCAGCACTCGGGGGACAGGGATCACAGATACGCAGTATTTT
CASTRGTGITDTQYF
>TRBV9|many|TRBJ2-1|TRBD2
TGTGCCAGCAGCGTAGCGGGAGGCTCCTACAATGAGCAGTTCTTC
CASSVAGGSYNEQFF
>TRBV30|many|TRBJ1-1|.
TGTGCCTGGAGTGTACGAGGAGGGACTGAAGCTTTCTTT
CAWSVRGGTEAFF
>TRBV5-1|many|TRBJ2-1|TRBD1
TGCGCCAGCAGCTTGGGGTCCGACAGGGGATTCTACAATGAGCAGTTCTTC
CASSLGSDRGFYNEQFF
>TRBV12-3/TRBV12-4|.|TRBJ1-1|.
TGTGCCAGCAGTTTTACCCCGGCGGTTCAGAACACTGAAGCTTTCTTT
CASSFTPAVQNTEAFF
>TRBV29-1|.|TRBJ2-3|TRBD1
TGCAGCGTTGCCGGGACAGGGGGCGCAGATACGCAGTATTTT
CSVAGTGGADTQYF
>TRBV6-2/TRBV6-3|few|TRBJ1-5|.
TGTGCCAGCAGTCCCCGGACAGTCAATCAGCCCCAGCATTTT
CASSPRTVNQPQHF
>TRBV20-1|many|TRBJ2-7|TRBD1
TGCAGCAGCATCCCCGGACAGGGGGCAAAAGAGCAGTACTTC
CSSIPGQGAKEQYF
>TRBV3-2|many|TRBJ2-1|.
TGTGCCAGCAGCCAATTCAGAAGGGATGAGCAGTTCTTC
CASSQFRRDEQFF
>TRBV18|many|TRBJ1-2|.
TGTGCCAGCTCACCAAGGGCGGTAACTTATGGCTACACCTTC
CASSPRAVTYGYTF
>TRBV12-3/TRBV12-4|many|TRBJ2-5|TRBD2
TGTGCCAGCAGTACGGGACTAGGGCCCGAGACCCAGTACTTC
CASSTGLGPETQYF
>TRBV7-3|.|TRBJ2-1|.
TGTGCCAGCAGCTTAGGCGTAGGGATTGACAATGAGCAGTTCTTC
CASSLGVGIDNEQFF
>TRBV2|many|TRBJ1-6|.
TGTGCCAGCAGTGAACGGGTCGGGAATTCACCCCTCCACTTT
CASSERVGNSPLHF
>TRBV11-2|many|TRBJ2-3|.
TGTGCCAGCAGCTTAGGTGGAGGACTCGGCACAGATACGCAGTATTTT
CASSLGGGLGTDTQYF
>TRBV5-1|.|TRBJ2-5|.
TGCGCCAGCAGCTTGGATGGCGTCCCCCCCCAAGAGACCCAGTACTTC
CASSLDGVPPQETQYF
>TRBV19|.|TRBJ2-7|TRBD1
TGTGCCAGTAGTGACGGGACAGCTTTATACGAGCAGTACTTC
CASSDGTALYEQYF
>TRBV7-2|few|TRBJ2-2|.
TGTGCCAGCAGCTTAACCCTCCAGATAGGAAAAAGGACCGGGGAGCTGTTTTTT
CASSLTLQIGKRTGELFF
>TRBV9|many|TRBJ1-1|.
TGTGCCAGCAGCGTCTTAGGGACGGCGAACACTGAAGCTTTCTTT
CASSVLGTANTEAFF
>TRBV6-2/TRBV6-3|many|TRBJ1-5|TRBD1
TGTGCCAGCAGTTACTCGACAGGGTCTAGCAATCAGCCCCAGCATTTT
CASSYSTGSSNQPQHF
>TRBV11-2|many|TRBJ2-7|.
TGTGCCAGCAGCTTAGATAGCTACGAGCAGTACTTC
CASSLDSYEQYF
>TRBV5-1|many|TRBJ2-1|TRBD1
TGCGCCAGCAGCCATCGACAGGGGGCTGAGAATGAGCAGTTCTTC
CASSHRQGAENEQFF
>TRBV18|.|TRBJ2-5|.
TGTGCCAGCTCAGTTAGACAGCAAGAGACCCAGTACTTC
CASSVRQQETQYF
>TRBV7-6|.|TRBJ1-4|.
TGTGCCGGCAGCACCTCCGGGACGAGGACTGAAAAACTGTTTTTT
CAGSTSGTRTEKLFF
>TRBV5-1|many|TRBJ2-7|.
TGCGCCAGCAGCTTGGCGGCGGGGTCCTACGAGCAGTACTTC
CASSLAAGSYEQYF
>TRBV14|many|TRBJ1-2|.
TGTGCCAGCAGCCAAGCTGTCGGAGGCTATGGCTACACCTTC
CASSQAVGGYGYTF
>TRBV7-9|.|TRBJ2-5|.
TGTGCCTGCAGCCCAGAAGACATCGAGACCCAGTACTTC
CACSPEDIETQYF
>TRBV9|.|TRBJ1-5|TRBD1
TGTGCCAGCAGCGCCGGGACAGATAGCAATCAGCCCCAGCATTTT
CASSAGTDSNQPQHF
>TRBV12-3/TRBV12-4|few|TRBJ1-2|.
TGTGCCAGCAGTTTCCCACCTTATGGCTACACCTTC
CASSFPPYGYTF
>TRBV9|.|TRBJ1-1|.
TGTGCCAGCAGCGCCCTGGGGGGCTTGAACACTGAAGCTTTCTTT
CASSALGGLNTEAFF
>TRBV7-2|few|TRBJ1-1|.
TGTGCCAGCAGCTCGCGGGCTCTTGTCACTGAAGCTTTCTTT
CASSSRALVTEAFF
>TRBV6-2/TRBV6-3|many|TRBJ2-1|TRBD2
TGTGCCAGCAGCCGACGGGGGGATTTGGATGAGCAGTTCTTC
CASSRRGDLDEQFF
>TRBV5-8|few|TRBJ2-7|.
TGTGCCAGCAGGTGGACGGAGGGTATCGAGCAGTACTTC
CASRWTEGIEQYF
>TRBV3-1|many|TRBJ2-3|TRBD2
TGTGCCAGCAGCGGACTAGATCGGCTTACAGATACGCAGTATTTT
CASSGLDRLTDTQYF
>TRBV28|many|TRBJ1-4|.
TGTGCCAGCAGTTCCGGGACCACTTTGTCTGAAAAACTGTTTTTT
CASSSGTTLSEKLFF
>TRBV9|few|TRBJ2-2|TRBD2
TGTGCCAGCAGCCCTGGACTAGCGGGGGCCGCCCTCACCGGGGAGCTGTTTTTT
CASSPGLAGAALTGELFF
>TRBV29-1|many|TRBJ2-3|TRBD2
TGCAGCGTTGATCTTGGATCGGGGGGGCTAGGTACGCAGTATTTT
CSVDLGSGGLGTQYF
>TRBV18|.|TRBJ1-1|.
TGTGCCAGCTCGAGTAATACAGGTTTTGGCACTGAAGCTTTCTTT
CASSSNTGFGTEAFF
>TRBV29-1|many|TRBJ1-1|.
TGCAGCGTTTCCTACAGGGAAGGGACTGAAGCTTTCTTT
CSVSYREGTEAFF
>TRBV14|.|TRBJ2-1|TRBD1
TGTGCCAGAAGCCAAATCGACAGGGTCGATGAGCAGTTCTTC
CARSQIDRVDEQFF
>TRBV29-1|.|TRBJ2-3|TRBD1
TGCAGCGTTGGACAGGGCGAGTTTGGTACGCAGTATTTT
CSVGQGEFGTQYF
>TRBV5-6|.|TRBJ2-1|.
TGTGCCAGCAGCTTGGGCATGGGGGCGCGGTACAATGAGCAGTTCTTC
CASSLGMGARYNEQFF
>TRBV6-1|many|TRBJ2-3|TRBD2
TGTGCCAGCAGACAACTAGCGCCTAGCACAGATACGCAGTATTTT
CASRQLAPSTDTQYF
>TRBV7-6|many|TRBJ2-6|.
TGTGCCAGCAGCTTAGTACAATCCGGGGCCAACGTCCTGACTTTC
CASSLVQSGANVLTF
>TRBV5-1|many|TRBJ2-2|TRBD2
TGCGCCAGCAGCTTACGGACTAGCGGCAACACCGGGGAGCTGTTTTTT
CASSLRTSGNTGELFF
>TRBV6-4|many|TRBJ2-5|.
TGTGCCAGCAGTGCCGACAGTGGGGAGACCCAGTACTTC
CASSADSGETQYF
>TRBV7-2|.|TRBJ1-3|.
TGTGCCAGCAGAATGAGTGGAAACACCATATATTTT
CASRMSGNTIYF